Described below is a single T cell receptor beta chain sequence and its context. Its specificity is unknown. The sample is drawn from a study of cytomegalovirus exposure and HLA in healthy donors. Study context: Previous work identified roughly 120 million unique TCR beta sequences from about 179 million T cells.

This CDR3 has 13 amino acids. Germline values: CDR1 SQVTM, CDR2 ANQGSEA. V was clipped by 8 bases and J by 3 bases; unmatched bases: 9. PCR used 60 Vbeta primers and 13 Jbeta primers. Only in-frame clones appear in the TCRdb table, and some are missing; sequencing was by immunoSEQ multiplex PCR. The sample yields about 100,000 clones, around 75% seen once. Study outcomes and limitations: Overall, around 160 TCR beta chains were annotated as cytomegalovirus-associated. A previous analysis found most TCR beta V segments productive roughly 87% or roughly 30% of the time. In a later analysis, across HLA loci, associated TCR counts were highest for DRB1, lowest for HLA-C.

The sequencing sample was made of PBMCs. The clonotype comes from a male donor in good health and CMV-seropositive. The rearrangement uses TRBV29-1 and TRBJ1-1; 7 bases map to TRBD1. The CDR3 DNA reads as TGCAGCTCAATGAAAACAGGGGACACTGAAGCTTTCTTT. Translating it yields CSSMKTGDTEAFF.